This TCR beta chain was obtained from a study of T cell clonotyping in hematopoietic cell transplantation. Study at large: Recipients' pretransplant samples followed cytoreduction.

Study-wide points: At the given depth, recipient repertoires were over 95% de novo clonotypes. Broader posttransplant TCR repertoire diversity was predicted by graft donor and pretransplant recipient Inverse Simpson Index values. Cells were unsorted, so CD4 and CD8 contributions were not separated.

Germline values: CDR1 SQVTM, CDR2 ANQGSEA. Trimming cost V 3 bases and J 1 base, with 9 bases left between them. The CDR3 spans 13 residues. This table comes from immunoSEQ multiplex PCR, and its TCRdb copy is limited to in-frame clones, with some not included. This sample has around 19,000 clones, with roughly 77% found just once. Noted time point: recipient sample about 28 days before transplant, after cytoreduction. As concerns this clone: Its antigen is not known.

The TCR sequence derives from a man aged 55 to 70 with acute myeloid leukemia. Some clones in this sample may be carry-over from other donors' samples. This sequence joins TRBV29-1 and TRBJ1-1; D not resolved. The starting material was peripheral blood mononuclear cells, obtained before stem cell transplant. Here the CDR3 DNA reads TGCAGCGTTGACCGGCCGGAGAACACTGAAGCTTTCTTT. This codes for CSVDRPENTEAFF.